This paragraph covers one TCR beta chain sequence. Its antigen is not identified. Time point defined: baseline pretreatment blood. The sample's treatment: 15 Gy SBRT to primary tumor, nephrectomy 4 weeks later. After SBRT, blood was collected at 2 and 4 weeks, plus baseline. This renal cell carcinoma was of the clear cell type. The germline V gene has CDR1 SNHLY and CDR2 FYNNEI. The length of the CDR3 is 15 residues. After removal of 8 bases from V and 1 base from J, the junction contained 5 bases not matched to a gene. This specimen comes from a study of radiation and T cells in renal cell carcinoma. Study-level background: Nephrectomy followed 15 Gy stereotactic body radiation by 4 weeks.

Overall study results and limits: From baseline, blood top tumor clonotypes peaked at 2 weeks post-radiation.

TCRdb's copy holds only in-frame clones and misses some; the assay was immunoSEQ multiplex PCR. The sample yields 45,000 or so clones, approximately 80% seen once. Sequences were derived from blood, sampled from a patient whose treatment included radiotherapy and nephrectomy. The TCR was taken from a woman between 65 and 79 years old with renal cell carcinoma. The chain couples TRBV2 to TRBJ2-2; 9 bases are shared with TRBD1. The CDR3 region is CASGGQGRNTGELFF. DNA for the CDR3: TGTGCCAGCGGAGGACAGGGGCGGAACACCGGGGAGCTGTTTTTT.